This TCR beta chain originates from a study of OX40 agonist ivuxolimab in advanced cancers. Overall study: An agonistic anti-OX40 (CD134) antibody, ivuxolimab, was used to treat the patients. Dose-escalation patients were diagnosed with hepatocellular carcinoma, melanoma, renal cell cancer or head and neck cancer.

The data were produced by immunoSEQ multiplex PCR, yet TCRdb's version contains in-frame clones alone and is incomplete. The repertoire holds around 23,000 clones, 70% to 90% seen once, with roughly 24% in the top ten. Looked up from germline, CDR1 is ENHRY and CDR2 is SYGVKD. The CDR3 is made up of 15 amino acids. Trimming pared 5 bases from V and 1 base from J, leaving 11 bases between. This clonotype originated in an adult with an advanced solid tumor such as melanoma, head and neck, liver or kidney cancer. V usage is TRBV10-3 and J usage is TRBJ2-2; D remains ambiguous. This specimen was CD4+ or CD8+ T cells sorted from blood, taken in a trial of the OX40 agonist ivuxolimab. CDR3 DNA sequence: TGTGCCATCAGTCAGCCTCCTAAGAACACCGGGGAGCTGTTTTTT. Translating gives CAISQPPKNTGELFF.